This passage covers 6 T cell receptor beta chains from one sample sequenced in a study of blood T cell repertoires in COVID-19. TCRdb's table, derived via immunoSEQ multiplex PCR, lists solely in-frame clones and lacks some. The data show fewer than 200,000 clones, with roughly 79% seen just once and 26% held by the top ten. Sequenced: peripheral blood. These receptors came from a woman aged 70-85 years with acute or convalescent COVID-19.

This chain connects TRBV2 to TRBJ2-5; 12 positions agree with TRBD2. CDR3 length equals 16 residues. Germline V gene sequence: CDR1 SNHLY, CDR2 FYNNEI. J was trimmed by 0 bases and V by 5 bases; bases with no gene match: 4. CDR3 nucleotides: TGTGCCAGCAGTATAGGACTAGCGGGAAACCAAGAGACCCAGTACTTC. Protein sequence: CASSIGLAGNQETQYF. Filled out from reference TRBV2 and TRBJ2-5, the complete variable domain reads EPEVTQTPSHQVTQMGQEVILRCVPISNHLYFYWYRQILGQKVEFLVSFYNNEISEKSEIFDDQFSVERPDGSNFTLKIRSTKLEDSAMYFCASSIGLAGNQETQYFGPGTRLLVL.

The rearrangement links TRBV2 to TRBJ1-2; 7 positions match TRBD1. This CDR3 region has 16 residues. The V gene's germline CDR1 is SNHLY and CDR2 FYNNEI. The junction had 15 bases not matched to a gene; V was cut back by 4 bases and J by 7 bases. Here the CDR3 reads CASSVDRSGGLSGYTF. The CDR3 DNA reads TGTGCCAGCAGTGTTGATAGGTCAGGGGGTCTTTCTGGCTACACCTTC.

The CDR3 loop is CSASAGTSNSDTQYF. The CDR3 DNA reads TGCAGTGCTAGTGCCGGGACTAGCAATTCAGATACGCAGTATTTT. The chain combines TRBV20-1 with TRBJ2-3; 9 nucleotides line up with TRBD2. This CDR3 contains 15 residues. Trimming took 3 bases from V and 4 from J; bases not matched to a gene: 8. Germline CDR1 and CDR2: DFQATT and SNEGSKA (reference sequence).

This rearrangement joins TRBV19 to TRBJ1-1; D is ambiguous. The CDR3 has 14 amino acids. Germline V gene lookup returns CDR1 LNHDA and CDR2 SQIVND (reference sequence). The germline V and J ends were trimmed by 7 bases and 0 bases, with 12 bases remaining between them. CDR3 DNA sequence: TGTGCCAGTATGAAAACAACAATGAACACTGAAGCTTTCTTT. Translated, it gives CASMKTTMNTEAFF.

The chain joins TRBV5-1 to TRBJ2-2, with 7 bases matching TRBD2. From germline, CDR1 is SGHRS and CDR2 YFSETQ. Germline trimming cut 4 bases from V and 4 bases from J; bases unmatched to any gene: 10. This CDR3 has 16 amino acids. CDR3 coding DNA: TGCGCCAGCAGCGGGAGCGGGAACGTCGGCACCGGGGAGCTGTTTTTT. It specifies CASSGSGNVGTGELFF.

The chain employs TRBV9 and TRBJ1-2, with 9 nucleotides matching TRBD1. Per the germline V gene, CDR1 is SGDLS and CDR2 is YYNGEE. V trimming: 4 bases; J trimming: 4 bases; junction bases outside the gene matches: 8. The CDR3 loop spans 15 amino acids. The CDR3 protein is CASSSGTGSVYGYTF. In DNA form, the CDR3 reads TGTGCCAGCAGCTCAGGGACAGGGAGCGTCTATGGCTACACCTTC.